Presented here are 24 T cell receptor beta chains from one specimen sequenced in a study of breast tumors, draining lymph nodes, adjacent tissues. Axillary draining lymph nodes of breast cancer patients supplied the node samples. TCRdb re-derived calls from the multiplex PCR reads in MiXCR, one entry per CDR3 protein. In the table there are 150,000 to 200,000 distinct CDR3 sequences, about 34% of which are singletons. The sample taken for sequencing was axillary lymph node tissue. The receptor source for this set is a female donor with breast cancer. Some clones in this sample may be carry-over from other donors' samples.

This clonotype was counted at least ten times. The rearrangement uses TRBV20-1 and TRBJ1-6, with D possibly being TRBD1 (6 bases). V lost 6 bases, J lost 9 bases, and 21 bases lay in between. Per the germline V gene, CDR1 is DFQATT and CDR2 is SNEGSKA (reference sequence). CDR3 size: 15 residues. CDR3 region: CSALRGARGSSPLHF. DNA of the CDR3: TGCAGTGCCTTGAGGGGGGCCAGGGGTTCTTCACCCCTCCACTTT.

This clonotype was observed many times. This chain connects TRBV4-1 to TRBJ1-2, with D perhaps TRBD1 (6 bases). The CDR3 consists of 15 residues. The V end lost 2 bases, the J end lost 1 base, and 11 bases lay between the germline ends. Germline V gene sequence: CDR1 MGHRA, CDR2 YSYEKL. The chain's CDR3 is CASSQWTESNYGYTF. The CDR3 nucleotides read TGCGCCAGCAGCCAATGGACAGAAAGTAACTATGGCTACACCTTC.

This clonotype turned up a few times. The rearrangement uses TRBV19 and TRBJ1-1, with 7 nucleotides matching TRBD1. CDR3 length equals 16 residues. V shed 5 bases and J 0 bases; nucleotides not matched to a gene: 9. From germline, CDR1 is LNHDA and CDR2 SQIVND (reference sequence). As DNA, the CDR3 is TGTGCCAGTAGTGAGACCGGGACAGCCGTGAACACTGAAGCTTTCTTT. Translating gives CASSETGTAVNTEAFF.

This clonotype was detected ten times or more. CDR3 coding DNA: TGTGCCAGCAGCCCGGGACAGGGTACGGGGAACATTCAGTACTTC. Its translation is CASSPGQGTGNIQYF. V usage is TRBV7-9 and J usage is TRBJ2-4; 9 nucleotides align to TRBD1. The germline gives CDR1 SEHNR, CDR2 FQNEAQ (reference sequence). The trim removed 5 bases at V and 7 bases at J, leaving 9 bases unmatched. This CDR3 has 15 amino acids.

To note about this clonotype: At one boundary the junction diverges from the germline segment, which might be a read error. V usage is TRBV5-6 and J usage is TRBJ2-1, with 8 positions matching TRBD2. This CDR3 spans 15 amino acids. Looked up from germline, CDR1 is SGHDT and CDR2 is YYEEEE. The DNA for the CDR3 is TGTGCCAGCGGCTTGGGACGGGGGGGGGCCAATGAGCAGTTCTTC. This translates into CASGLGRGGANEQFF.

Only one count was recorded for this clonotype. J is TRBJ2-1 and V is TRBV9; D is possibly TRBD1 (9 bases). V gave up 5 bases and J gave up 7 bases, with 19 bases separating them. The CDR3 contains 15 residues. The germline gives CDR1 SGDLS, CDR2 YYNGEE. The CDR3 coding sequence is TGTGCCAGCAGTAGCGGGACAGGGCCGTGGAATGAGCAGTTCTTC. This encodes CASSSGTGPWNEQFF.

This clonotype appeared many times. The chain links TRBV2 to TRBJ2-3, with no clear D. Trimming removed 5 bases from V and 0 bases from J, with 12 bases in between. Germline values: CDR1 SNHLY, CDR2 FYNNEI. The CDR3 sequence is 15 residues long. CDR3 nucleotide sequence: TGTGCCAGCAGTTACAGCTTCTCTAGCACAGATACGCAGTATTTT. This sequence encodes CASSYSFSSTDTQYF. Drawing the rest from reference TRBV2 and TRBJ2-3, the complete variable domain is EPEVTQTPSHQVTQMGQEVILRCVPISNHLYFYWYRQILGQKVEFLVSFYNNEISEKSEIFDDQFSVERPDGSNFTLKIRSTKLEDSAMYFCASSYSFSSTDTQYFGPGTRLTVL.

Ten or more counts support this clonotype. In nucleotides, the CDR3 is TGTGCCAGCAGCCTAGGGACCCCCGGGGGAGGTACGCAGTATTTT. This gives the protein CASSLGTPGGGTQYF. The chain employs TRBV7-6 and TRBJ2-3; D perhaps matches TRBD2 (6 bases). This CDR3 comprises 15 residues. Between the trimmed V and J ends, which lost 5 bases and 8 bases, there was a span of 20 bases. CDR1 and CDR2 (germline): SGHVS, FNYEAQ.

The chain recombines TRBV15 with TRBJ1-2; D might be TRBD1 (6 bases). V shed 5 bases and J shed 13 bases, with 20 bases lying between them. Germline CDR1 is LNHNV and CDR2 is YYDKDF (reference sequence). The CDR3 sequence is 13 residues long. The CDR3 protein is CATSHARGYGPTF. The CDR3 nucleotides read TGTGCCACCAGCCACGCCAGGGGCTATGGCCCCACCTTC.

As to this clonotype: This clone may be a read error of a much larger clone one base away. The V gene is TRBV20-1, the J gene TRBJ1-2, with D perhaps TRBD1 (5 bases). Germline CDR1 reads DFQATT; CDR2 reads SNEGSKA (reference sequence). This CDR3 spans 14 amino acids. V was clipped by 2 bases and J by 7 bases, with 17 bases between them. The CDR3 region has the DNA TGCAGTGCTAGACCTCAGGGTTTGGGCTCTGGCTACACCTTC. Its protein is CSARPQGLGSGYTF.

This clonotype showed up many times. The V call is TRBV7-6, the J call TRBJ2-2; no reliable D call. Trimming took off 5 bases at V and 7 bases at J, with 8 bases between the two ends. The CDR3 covers 12 residues. The germline V gene has CDR1 SGHVS and CDR2 FNYEAQ. This chain's CDR3 is CASSPYGGELFF. The CDR3 DNA sequence: TGTGCCAGCAGCCCGTATGGCGGGGAGCTGTTTTTT.

This clonotype was seen at least ten times. This chain links TRBV5-1 with TRBJ2-7; possibly TRBD1 for D (5 bases). Germline V gene data show CDR1 as SGHRS and CDR2 as YFSETQ. The germline V and J ends were trimmed by 3 bases and 0 bases, with 10 bases remaining between them. CDR3 length: 14 residues. In DNA form, the CDR3 reads TGCGCCAGCAGCTGGGGCCAGGCCTCCTACGAGCAGTACTTC. Its protein is CASSWGQASYEQYF.

J is TRBJ2-2 and V is TRBV12-3 or TRBV12-4; 9 nucleotides line up with TRBD2. With 3 bases clipped from V and 5 bases from J, the junction kept 1 base outside the gene matches. This CDR3 spans 14 amino acids. The CDR3 protein is CASSFAGGTGELFF. DNA of the CDR3: TGTGCCAGCAGTTTCGCGGGGGGGACCGGGGAGCTGTTTTTT.

The table lists this clonotype with a few counts. The V call is TRBV3-1, the J call TRBJ2-1, with D possibly being TRBD1 or TRBD2 (5 bases each). CDR3 length: 15 residues. In germline, CDR1 is LGHDT, CDR2 YNNKEL (reference sequence). The ends were cut back, 4 bases at V and 0 bases at J, with 10 bases in the middle. The CDR3 spells CASSPGTVSYNEQFF. CDR3 DNA sequence: TGTGCCAGCAGCCCCGGGACGGTCTCCTACAATGAGCAGTTCTTC.

This clonotype is classed as medium-sized. The chain is built from TRBV29-1 and TRBJ2-1, with 8 bases fitting TRBD1. Germline-derived CDR1 and CDR2 are SQVTM and ANQGSEA. The trim removed 3 bases at V and 9 bases at J, leaving 4 bases unmatched. CDR3 length: 12 residues. The CDR3 reads CSVEAGGGEQFF. The CDR3 bases are TGCAGCGTTGAGGCAGGGGGCGGTGAGCAGTTCTTC.

Many counts were recorded for this clonotype. The chain combines TRBV20-1 with TRBJ2-7, with D perhaps matching TRBD2 (6 bases). The CDR3 runs to 14 residues. Trimming pared 6 bases from V and 6 bases from J, leaving 21 bases between. Germline CDR1 and CDR2: DFQATT and SNEGSKA (reference sequence). For the CDR3, the DNA is TGCAGTGCGGGGAGTGGGCTAGCGAAGGTCGAGCAGTACTTC. The encoded protein is CSAGSGLAKVEQYF.

In its sample, this clonotype was seen many times. The genes are TRBV20-1 and TRBJ2-7; the match to TRBD2 covers 10 bases. This CDR3 has 13 amino acids. Trimming at V came to 3 bases and at J to 6 bases, leaving 5 bases not matched to a gene. CDR1 is DFQATT, CDR2 SNEGSKA, per germline (reference sequence). CDR3 protein: CSARASGSGEQYF. CDR3 in DNA: TGCAGTGCTAGGGCTAGCGGGAGCGGCGAGCAGTACTTC.

The sample holds many counts of this clonotype. The V gene is TRBV7-2, the J gene TRBJ2-3; the D is unclear. V was shortened by 4 bases and J by 2 bases, with 13 bases between the two germline ends. The CDR3 has 15 amino acids. Germline V gene lookup returns CDR1 SGHTA and CDR2 FQGNSA. CDR3 sequence: CASSSAYQTTDTQYF. The CDR3 DNA reads TGTGCCAGCAGCTCGGCATATCAGACCACAGATACGCAGTATTTT. Complete variable domain (other parts from reference TRBV7-2 and TRBJ2-3): GAGVSQSPSNKVTEKGKDVELRCDPISGHTALYWYRQSLGQGLEFLIYFQGNSAPDKSGLPSDRFSAERTGGSVSTLTIQRTQQEDSAVYLCASSSAYQTTDTQYFGPGTRLTVL.

This sequence joins TRBV20-1 and TRBJ2-3, with 7 positions matching TRBD1. The CDR3 extends over 15 amino acids. Germline CDR1 reads DFQATT; CDR2 reads SNEGSKA (reference sequence). The V gene end was trimmed by 0 bases and the J gene end by 4 bases; junction bases not matched to a gene: 7. The CDR3 nucleotides are TGCAGTGCTAGAGACCCCCGAGGGGGCTCAGATACGCAGTATTTT. It codes for CSARDPRGGSDTQYF.

On this clonotype: An end of the junction differs from the germline gene, which may be a read error. The chain combines TRBV28 with TRBJ1-5; D gene ambiguous. This CDR3 has 12 amino acids. The germline V gene encodes CDR1 MDHEN and CDR2 SYDVKM. For the CDR3, the DNA is TGTGCCAGCAGTTTTGACAATCAGCTCCAGCATTTT. It is translated as CASSFDNQLQHF.

The sample holds many counts of this clonotype. J is TRBJ2-3 and V is TRBV9, with D uncertain. Trimming cost V 4 bases and J 3 bases, with 15 bases left between them. Germline V gives CDR1 SGDLS, CDR2 YYNGEE. The CDR3 sequence is 15 residues long. The CDR3 DNA sequence: TGTGCCAGCAGCACTGCCGGGTCGATAACAGATACGCAGTATTTT. It yields the protein CASSTAGSITDTQYF.

This clonotype was observed at least ten times. The genes are TRBV9 and TRBJ2-7, with D perhaps given as TRBD1 or TRBD2 (6 bases each). The germline CDR1 and CDR2 sequences are SGDLS and YYNGEE. This CDR3 region has 14 residues. V dropped 4 bases and J dropped 7 bases, with 18 bases sitting between them. The CDR3 DNA follows: TGTGCCAGCAGCTTCACGGGGGCTCTGGGGGAGCAGTACTTC. Residues: CASSFTGALGEQYF.

Concerning this clonotype itself: A single base separates this from a much larger clone, so it may be a read error. The rearrangement links TRBV3-1 to TRBJ2-7; D unresolved. The V gene's germline CDR1 is LGHDT and CDR2 YNNKEL (reference sequence). This CDR3 contains 13 residues. CDR3 DNA sequence: TGTGCCAGCAGCTTTGCACTTTCCTACAAGCAGTACTTC. It translates to CASSFALSYKQYF.

On this clonotype itself: A much more abundant neighbour one base away suggests this may be a read error. The rearrangement joins TRBV20-1 to TRBJ2-7, with 12 bases fitting TRBD2. This CDR3 has 17 residues. The junction had 12 bases not matched to a gene; V was cut back by 5 bases and J by 1 base. The germline gives CDR1 DFQATT, CDR2 SNEGSKA (reference sequence). CDR3 sequence (DNA): TGCAGTGCTGCAGGAAGGACTAGCGGGACACAATCCTACGAGCAGTACTTC. Amino acid sequence: CSAAGRTSGTQSYEQYF.